This T cell receptor beta chain appears in the sequencing data of a study of T-cell memory formation after mild COVID-19 (dated by TCRdb to the early 2020s). General notes on the study: TCR sequence clusters from the two donors were found to be largely donor specific. In a couple of donors, T-cell clones that expanded and contracted after mild COVID-19 were tracked by sequencing TCRalpha and TCRbeta repertoires over time. The cohort comprised two young, previously healthy adult volunteers, one female and one male.

Here is what the overall study found, with its caveats: SARS-CoV-2 specificity of the second-wave clones peaking on day 37 was not confirmed. Contracting CD4+ clones were found mainly in CM and EM memory subsets, while CD8+ clones were enriched in EMRA. Only a couple of mild cases were covered in the study, and larger cohorts including severe cases with pre-infection samples were considered necessary. Some responding clones were detected in pre-infection memory, suggesting pre-existing cross-reactive memory T cells joined the SARS-CoV-2 response. Clones contracting from day 15 to 85 had balanced CD4/CD8 phenotypes, while a second wave expanding from day 15 to 37 was biased towards CD4+.

Sequencing relied on an Illumina NovaSeq 6000. TCRalpha and TCRbeta cDNA libraries were constructed by 5'RACE with constant-segment primers, with sample barcodes and unique molecular identifiers being introduced. RNA was extracted from every sample with Trizol reagent. Libraries were amplified in two PCR steps, with a second sample barcode and Illumina TruSeq adapters added in the second step. The libraries were sequenced on an Illumina NovaSeq using 2 x 150 bp paired-end reads. The study's processing was this. With migec v1.2.7, reads were demultiplexed and then collapsed into UMI-guided consensus sequences. Using mixcr v2.1.11, UMI consensuses were aligned to TRA and TRB V and J templates and then assembled into clonotypes. Clonotypes were classified as expanded or contracted when called significant by both edgeR and NoisET, with noise models trained on biological replicates. edgeR calls used a false discovery rate-adjusted p below 0.01 and a log2 fold-change threshold of 1. PCA with hierarchical clustering of max-normalized trajectories of the 1000 most abundant clonotypes was used as exploratory dynamics analysis. Separately sequenced CD4+ and CD8+ repertoires were used to assign the CD4 or CD8 phenotype of responding clones. TCRdb trimmed the raw reads at Q25, called clones with MiXCR and kept productive beta chains. Here each entry gathers all rows of one CDR3 protein and keeps the most common genes and DNA. The V and J calls were determined by TCRdb, not by the authors. The sample includes 170,000 or so distinct CDR3 sequences, with about a third observed a single time. The ten top clones hold approximately 12% of the sample.

Details on this clonotype: No cognate antigen has been identified for it. Per-base qualities were not stored, and no clone one base away is much larger.

Ficoll-Paque density gradient centrifugation was used to isolate PBMCs. What was sequenced was PBMCs or a T cell subset sorted from them (not recorded which). This receptor was obtained from an adult woman who had mild COVID-19 (a few samples of this study predate the infection). The sample titles of this study are shuffled in the database, so cell type and time point are left out; the donor was told from shared clones.

The DNA sequence is given as TGCAGTGTAACGGACATGAACACCGGGGAGCTGTTTTTT. This codes for CSVTDMNTGELFF. The chain was built from TRBV20-1 and TRBJ2-2, and possibly TRBD1, on 5 matching bases. The CDR3 starts with the cysteine, ends with the phenylalanine, and has 13 residues. The entry retains the CDR3 DNA only, 39 bases that are in frame from base 1. V sheds 7 bases and J sheds 1 base, leaving 10 bases between their ends. The germline V gene (reference sequence) supplies CDR1 DFQATT and CDR2 SNEGSKA.